Listed below are T cell receptor beta chains from one sample, sequenced in a study of blood T cell repertoires in COVID-19. Repertoires were generated with immunoSEQ multiplex PCR, while TCRdb's copy carries only in-frame clones and drops some. Among about 360,000 clones listed, around nine tenths were seen once. Sequencing input: peripheral blood. The receptors here all came from a human donor in a cohort sampled during active COVID-19. Both conserved end residues are part of each CDR3. Each record gives: D gene, V gene, J gene, clone size, CDR3 protein, CDR3 DNA. The D gene is left open where the match is weak. Not all rows give a size; the values are once, few, many and, for expanded clones, a class.

TRBD1	TRBV11-2	TRBJ2-5	-	CASSLGQGAPRETQYF	TGTGCCAGCAGCTTGGGACAGGGGGCGCCCCGAGAGACCCAGTACTTC
TRBD1	TRBV2	TRBJ1-1	-	CASRQGARAFF	TGTGCCAGCCGCCAGGGGGCAAGAGCTTTCTTT
-	TRBV19	TRBJ1-6	-	CASSIRGPQVSPLHF	TGTGCCAGTAGTATAAGAGGTCCGCAAGTTTCACCCCTCCACTTT
-	TRBV7-9	TRBJ1-5	-	CASSLDSGRNQPQHF	TGTGCCAGCAGCTTAGACTCAGGGCGCAATCAGCCCCAGCATTTT
-	TRBV6-2/TRBV6-3	TRBJ2-7	-	CASSYMGTTYEQYF	TGTGCCAGCAGTTACATGGGGACAACTTACGAGCAGTACTTC
TRBD1	TRBV7-8	TRBJ2-3	-	CASSLVGTGVTNTDTQYF	TGTGCCAGCAGCTTAGTTGGGACAGGGGTTACGAACACAGATACGCAGTATTTT
TRBD1	TRBV29-1	TRBJ1-4	-	CSVGGQGFGEKLFF	TGCAGCGTTGGGGGACAGGGGTTCGGTGAAAAACTGTTTTTT
TRBD2	TRBV19	TRBJ2-3	-	CASSMIPRETQYF	TGTGCCAGTAGTATGATTCCGCGGGAGACGCAGTATTTT
-	TRBV27	TRBJ1-5	few	CATNRAGGNQPQHF	TGTGCCACCAACAGGGCAGGTGGCAATCAGCCCCAGCATTTT
TRBD2	TRBV7-7	TRBJ2-1	few	CASSLDGGAFNEQFF	TGTGCTAGCAGCTTAGACGGGGGGGCGTTCAATGAGCAGTTCTTC
TRBD2	TRBV19	TRBJ2-5	-	CASSRKRGTSGQETQYF	TGTGCCAGTAGTAGAAAAAGGGGGACTAGCGGGCAAGAGACCCAGTACTTC
-	TRBV21-1	TRBJ1-2	-	CASSKARVGYTF	TGTGCCAGCAGCAAAGCCAGGGTGGGCTACACCTTC
TRBD1	TRBV30	TRBJ1-2	few	CAWSATGGHGYTF	TGTGCCTGGAGTGCCACAGGGGGTCATGGCTACACCTTC
-	TRBV7-2	TRBJ2-5	-	CASSLTRRGETQYF	TGTGCCAGCAGCTTAACTAGGCGAGGAGAGACCCAGTACTTC
TRBD1	TRBV7-9	TRBJ1-4	few	CASSRLPGGYEKLFF	TGTGCCAGCAGCAGACTGCCAGGGGGCTATGAAAAACTGTTTTTT
TRBD2	TRBV19	TRBJ2-7	-	CASSQNSGAYTSYEQYF	TGTGCCAGTAGTCAAAATAGCGGGGCGTATACCTCCTACGAGCAGTACTTC
TRBD1	TRBV5-5	TRBJ1-5	-	CASSITGDQPQHF	TGTGCCAGCAGCATTACAGGGGACCAGCCCCAGCATTTT
-	TRBV29-1	TRBJ1-2	few	CSVEWRGGIYGYTF	TGCAGCGTTGAATGGAGGGGGGGAATCTATGGCTACACCTTC
-	TRBV5-1	TRBJ1-1	-	CASSLGGGGNTEAFF	TGCGCCAGCAGCTTGGGGGGGGGAGGGAACACTGAAGCTTTCTTT
TRBD1	TRBV6-4	TRBJ2-1	many	CASSAAGGSYNEQFF	TGTGCCAGCAGTGCCGCAGGGGGCTCCTACAATGAGCAGTTCTTC
TRBD1	TRBV28	TRBJ1-3	once	CASSSGGDSGNTIYF	TGTGCCAGCAGCTCAGGGGGTGACTCTGGAAACACCATATATTTT
-	TRBV14	TRBJ1-6	-	CASSQQGGSPLHF	TGTGCCAGCAGCCAACAGGGTGGTTCACCCCTCCACTTT
-	TRBV23-1	TRBJ2-3	-	CIRTATRSSTDTQYF	TGTATTCGGACAGCCACCCGTTCTAGCACAGATACGCAGTATTTT
-	TRBV4-1	TRBJ2-5	-	CASRGGLADQETQYF	TGCGCCAGCAGAGGGGGGCTAGCGGATCAAGAGACCCAGTACTTC
TRBD1	TRBV5-1	TRBJ2-7	-	CASSTRDSDLRTYEQYF	TGCGCCAGCAGCACCCGGGACAGCGACTTGAGGACTTACGAGCAGTACTTC
TRBD2	TRBV5-1	TRBJ2-5	-	CASSFGSGGHGETQYF	TGCGCCAGCAGCTTCGGGAGCGGGGGCCACGGGGAGACCCAGTACTTC
TRBD2	TRBV10-3	TRBJ2-7	few	CAISAGDGGAVNEQYF	TGTGCCATCAGTGCCGGAGACGGGGGGGCGGTTAACGAGCAGTACTTC
TRBD1	TRBV2	TRBJ2-2	once	CASFSYRGTGELFF	TGTGCCAGTTTCAGCTACAGGGGCACCGGGGAGCTGTTTTTT
TRBD1	TRBV29-1	TRBJ2-7	once	CSVETDRVGEQYF	TGCAGCGTTGAGACCGACAGGGTGGGCGAGCAGTACTTC
TRBD1	TRBV19	TRBJ1-4	-	CASRQGGEKLFF	TGTGCCAGCAGACAGGGAGGTGAAAAACTGTTTTTT
TRBD2	TRBV4-2	TRBJ2-7	-	CASSSMGLAVYEQYF	TGTGCCAGCAGTTCCATGGGACTAGCGGTTTACGAGCAGTACTTC
TRBD1	TRBV19	TRBJ2-7	-	CATPPGGPSSYEQYF	TGTGCCACCCCTCCAGGGGGTCCTAGCTCCTACGAGCAGTACTTC
TRBD2	TRBV30	TRBJ2-5	-	CAVRRGGQETQYF	TGTGCCGTGCGGCGGGGGGGCCAGGAGACCCAGTACTTC
TRBD1	TRBV3-1/TRBV3-2	TRBJ1-3	-	CASSRTGTGKYTIYF	TGTGCCAGCAGCCGCACCGGGACAGGGAAGTACACCATATATTTT
-	TRBV30	TRBJ2-7	once	CAWSPGNEQYF	TGTGCCTGGAGTCCAGGGAACGAGCAGTACTTC
TRBD1	TRBV6-5	TRBJ1-1	-	CASSRSNRGKGEAFF	TGTGCCAGCAGTCGCTCCAACAGGGGAAAGGGTGAAGCTTTCTTT
-	TRBV11-3	TRBJ2-7	-	CASLGGVPVAYEQYF	TGTGCCAGCTTAGGCGGGGTCCCGGTCGCCTACGAGCAGTACTTC
-	TRBV5-1	TRBJ1-1	-	CASSLYQGANTEAFF	TGCGCCAGCAGCTTGTACCAGGGCGCGAACACTGAAGCTTTCTTT
-	TRBV6-5	TRBJ2-3	-	CASSYTGSTDTQYF	TGTGCCAGCAGTTACACGGGTAGCACAGATACGCAGTATTTT
-	TRBV19	TRBJ2-3	-	CASSPPGIPRANTQYF	TGTGCCAGTAGCCCCCCGGGGATCCCCCGGGCGAATACGCAGTATTTT
-	TRBV7-6	TRBJ2-2	-	CASSSDQGPRGELFF	TGTGCCAGCAGCTCCGACCAGGGGCCCCGGGGGGAGCTGTTTTTT
-	TRBV18	TRBJ2-3	-	CASSPQGWSTDTQYF	TGTGCCAGCTCACCCCAGGGTTGGAGCACAGATACGCAGTATTTT
TRBD1	TRBV11-2	TRBJ1-1	-	CASSFRRDSMYTEAFF	TGTGCCAGCAGCTTTCGCCGGGACAGTATGTACACTGAAGCTTTCTTT
-	TRBV7-3	TRBJ2-2	few	CASSSRTNTGELFF	TGTGCCAGCAGCTCTAGAACGAACACCGGGGAGCTGTTTTTT
TRBD2	TRBV3-1/TRBV3-2	TRBJ2-1	-	CASSRGGRGRNEQFF	TGTGCCAGCAGCCGGGGCGGGAGGGGGCGGAATGAGCAGTTCTTC